This TCR beta chain was sequenced for a study of shared T cell receptors in the human thymus (dated by TCRdb to the early 2020s). Some background on the complete study: The study examined how self-reactive, shared T-cell receptor alpha chains are generated in the human thymus.

The CDR3 has 14 amino acids, counting the end cysteine and phenylalanine. Only CDR3 DNA is held: 42 bases, read in frame from base 1. Per the germline V gene (reference sequence), SEHNR is the CDR1 and FQNEAQ is the CDR2. V and J are truncated by 5 bases and 5 bases respectively, leaving an intervening sequence of 15 bases. The protocol used for the library was the immunoSEQ multiplex PCR assay. TCRdb stores this immuneACCESS table with in-frame sequences only. Part of the clones is absent; in the studies checked, under half of the shortfall reflects unresolved V genes, and no reason is known for the rest. Recorded for this sample are 600,000 or so clones; more than 70% of them occurred a single time. About 0.0094% of the sample is held by the ten biggest clonotypes. In regard to this clone: What this receptor recognizes is not known. No base quality information exists; no much larger clone differs at one position.

The same sample was also studied in work on human thymus T cells. Looking at the second paper: Immunologically healthy infants undergoing open corrective cardiac surgery for congenital heart defects in Finland were used as donors. Thymus tissue was obtained as surgical resects removed during corrective cardiac surgery. Biased V and J gene segment usage appeared to be present in both thymic and peripheral blood repertoires. According to the related research, thymic TCR repertoires were highly overlapping among unrelated individuals. The study used fewer than ten infant thymus samples plus four related peripheral blood samples to characterize TCR alpha and beta repertoires. Donor ages ranging from roughly 6 to 244 days were recorded, and several male and a couple of female infants were included in the cohort. Thymocytes were released mechanically from tissue and stored at -70 °C as pellets of roughly 9.5-32 million cells. Genomic DNA was extracted from frozen cell pellets with a QIAsymphony instrument. The immunoSEQ multiplex PCR assay was used to amplify the TCRB and TCRAD loci from a standardized quantity of quality-controlled genomic DNA. The amplicons covered the V(D)J region and were long enough to include the CDR3 and to identify the V and J genes. Through the commercial immunoSEQ service, the amplicons were sequenced on an Illumina platform. Primer bias and sequencing errors were corrected using previously described methods, and TCRAD and TCRB definitions followed the IMGT database. immunoSEQ Analyzer 3.0 and VDJTools were used for repertoire analysis, which covered basic statistics, V/J segment usage, diversity estimates, rarefaction and pairwise overlap. Chao1, ChaoE, Efron-Thisted, Shannon and inverse Simpson indices were used to estimate diversity, which was also estimated on datasets down-sampled to the smallest sample. Repertoire overlap was assessed by strict matching of CDR3 nucleotide sequence, V gene and J gene, and clustering was done by Jaccard-based multidimensional scaling. On average, thymus samples yielded some 810,000 unique TCRB clonotypes, whereas blood samples yielded around 84,000.

This chain is built from TRBV7-9 and TRBJ2-5, with a tentative D gene TRBD1 over 6 matching bases. The specimen sequenced was thymocytes. This TCR came from a boy under three years old with a congenital heart defect. Donor details come from another sample of the same person, matched by shared clones. The CDR3 protein sequence reads: CASSGTGFGETQYF. In nucleotide form, the sequence is TGTGCCAGCAGCGGAACAGGGTTTGGGGAGACCCAGTACTTC. The CDR3, completed at both ends by the reference TRBV7-9 and TRBJ2-5 genes, gives the full variable domain DTGVSQNPRHKITKRGQNVTFRCDPISEHNRLYWYRQTLGQGPEFLTYFQNEAQLEKSRLLSDRFSAERPKGSFSTLEIQRTEQGDSAMYLCASSGTGFGETQYFGPGTRLLVL.